Each of the 30 T cell receptor beta chains below was sequenced from the same sample in a study of T cells in women clearing cervical HPV infection. Assay: immunoSEQ multiplex PCR; the TCRdb copy retains only in-frame clones and omits some. Seen in this sample are approximately 39,000 clones; the ten most common clones hold 3.5% to 4.5%. What was sequenced was blood buffy coat. These receptor sequences come from a woman aged 18-70 years with a cervical HPV16 infection that either progressed to CIN3+ or cleared (not recorded which).

This chain's CDR3 is CASSLGLVKETQYF. The DNA read from the CDR3 is TGTGCCAGCAGCCTGGGACTAGTTAAAGAGACC. This chain links TRBV11-2 with TRBJ2-5; 8 bases match TRBD2. The CDR3 goes on 3 residues after the read ends, and that part is filled in from the germline J gene. The CDR3 runs to 14 residues. V lost 5 bases to trimming and J lost 3 bases; unmatched junction nucleotides: 5. CDR1 SGHAT and CDR2 FQNNGV come from the germline V gene.

A remark on this clone: The junction differs from germline at one of its ends, possibly a read error. The read ends 3 residues before the CDR3 terminus; that terminus is restored from the germline J gene. The chain employs TRBV18 and TRBJ1-1, with 9 bases identical to TRBD1. The germline gives CDR1 KGHSH, CDR2 LQKENI. CDR3 length: 15 residues. CDR3 bases read: TGTGCCAGCTCACCGGCCGGGACAGGGAACCCTGAA. Translation: CASSPAGTGNPE. The whole CDR3 region reads CASSPAGTGNPEAFF.

Details on this clone: With the read ending 3 residues before the CDR3 end, the germline J gene is used to fill in that end. The chain uses TRBV28 and TRBJ2-2, with a weak D call TRBD2 (6 bases). Germline V gene sequence: CDR1 MDHEN, CDR2 SYDVKM. V was trimmed by 0 bases and J by 2 bases, leaving 10 bases between them. The CDR3 consists of 16 residues. The CDR3 reads CASSLWGDSNTGELFF. The CDR3 DNA, read in part, is TGTGCCAGCAGTTTATGGGGGGACTCTAACACCGGGGAG.

Incomplete CDR3 DNA: TGTGCCAGCAGCCAAGAATCAGGGGGGAGCTACGAG. It codes for CASSQESGGSYE. The CDR3, in full, reads CASSQESGGSYEQYF. The chain links TRBV4-2 to TRBJ2-7; D might be TRBD1 (7 bases). The read finishes 3 residues shy of the CDR3 end, and the germline J gene is used to complete it. The CDR3 is made up of 15 amino acids. Trimming took off 0 bases at V and 3 bases at J, with 12 bases between the two ends. Germline V CDR1 and CDR2: LGHNA, YNFKEQ.

For this clone: A junction end diverges from the germline sequence, so it may reflect a read error. The read is 3 residues too short to cover the CDR3 end, so that end is filled in from the germline J gene. The J gene is TRBJ1-3, the V gene TRBV4-2; TRBD1 is a possible D gene (6 bases). The CDR3 runs 15 residues. CDR1 is LGHNA, CDR2 YNFKEQ, per germline. CDR3: CASSQNTGIGNTIYF. The CDR3 DNA, read in part, is TGCGCCAGCAGCCAAAATACAGGGATAGGAAACACC.

As regards this clone: The read gets to within 3 residues of the CDR3 end, and the germline J gene fills in the rest. This sequence joins TRBV13 and TRBJ2-7; no clear D gene. The CDR3 runs to 13 residues. Germline-derived CDR1 and CDR2 are PRHDT and FYEKMQ (reference sequence). Trimming stripped 6 bases from V and 1 base from J, with 10 bases between. The CDR3 DNA, read in part, is TGTGCCAGCAGTATAATGGCTTCCTACGAG. Amino acid sequence: CASSIMASYE. From start to end, the CDR3 is CASSIMASYEQYF.

The sequenced CDR3 bases are TGTGCCAGCTCACCACCGGGACAGGGATCAACG. It yields the protein CASSPPGQGST. The complete CDR3 reads CASSPPGQGSTQYF. The chain recombines TRBV18 with TRBJ2-3; 9 bases fit TRBD1. The observed sequence ends 3 residues before the CDR3 terminus, with the missing tail filled in from the germline J gene. The CDR3 has 14 residues. Germline lookup yields CDR1 KGHSH and CDR2 LQKENI.

As to this clone: The CDR3 is cut off 3 residues early in the read; its end comes from the germline J gene. The V call is TRBV7-2, the J call TRBJ1-2, with D perhaps matching TRBD1 (5 bases). This CDR3 is 15 amino acids long. V lost 4 bases and J lost 3, with 15 bases in between. Looked up from germline, CDR1 is SGHTA and CDR2 is FQGNSA. The chain's CDR3 is CASSSPQGGYYGYTF. The covered CDR3 bases are TGTGCCAGCAGCTCACCCCAGGGAGGATACTATGGC. The full variable domain, with the rest looked up from reference TRBV7-2 and TRBJ1-2, is GAGVSQSPSNKVTEKGKDVELRCDPISGHTALYWYRQSLGQGLEFLIYFQGNSAPDKSGLPSDRFSAERTGGSVSTLTIQRTQQEDSAVYLCASSSPQGGYYGYTFGSGTRLTVV.

About this clone itself: The read comes to an end 3 residues before the CDR3 does, leaving the germline J gene to fill in the end. J is TRBJ2-3 and V is TRBV2, with 7 bases that match TRBD1. V was pared by 9 bases and J by 6 bases, with 12 bases of the junction left unmatched. Germline CDR1 and CDR2: SNHLY and FYNNEI. There are 14 residues in the CDR3. Incomplete CDR3 DNA: TGTGCCAGTGACCCACTAACAGGGGACGATACG. It yields the protein CASDPLTGDDT. The full CDR3 is CASDPLTGDDTQYF.

Details on this clone: Read sequence stops 3 residues before the CDR3 end, and the germline J gene provides the missing end. This chain uses TRBV20-1 with TRBJ2-3, with D perhaps matching TRBD2 (6 bases). Trimming removed 3 bases at V and 2 bases at J, with 18 bases between. The CDR3 consists of 16 residues. Germline V gene data show CDR1 as DFQATT and CDR2 as SNEGSKA (reference sequence). The part of the CDR3 DNA that was read is TGCAGTGCTAGTCATACCGGGACTTACTACACAGATACG. Encoded protein: CSASHTGTYYTDT. The whole CDR3 region reads CSASHTGTYYTDTQYF.

In regard to this clone: The CDR3 is cut off 3 residues early in the read; its end comes from the germline J gene. The chain carries TRBV5-1 and TRBJ1-1; tentatively, D is TRBD1 (6 bases). The CDR3 is 15 residues long. The germline V gene encodes CDR1 SGHRS and CDR2 YFSETQ. The V end was cut by 4 bases, the J end by 3 bases, with 16 bases between. CDR3 sequence reads: CASSPTGGPDTEAFF. CDR3 bases read: TGCGCCAGCAGCCCTACCGGGGGGCCGGACACTGAA.

About this clone: The read ends 3 residues shy of where the CDR3 ends; the end is completed using the germline J gene. This rearrangement joins TRBV18 to TRBJ1-5; 9 nucleotides agree with TRBD1. The CDR3 has 15 residues. V shed 4 bases and J 1 base; nucleotides not matched to a gene: 2. The V gene's germline CDR1 is KGHSH and CDR2 LQKENI. The DNA read from the CDR3 is TGTGCCAGCTCACTCACAGGGGGCAGCAATCAGCCC. Residues: CASSLTGGSNQP. The full CDR3 reads CASSLTGGSNQPQHF.

A remark on this clone: The read ends 3 residues shy of where the CDR3 ends; the end is completed using the germline J gene. V usage is TRBV5-1 and J usage is TRBJ1-1, with D hard to call. CDR3 size: 16 residues. V lost 4 bases to trimming and J lost 3 bases, with 19 bases between them. Germline loops: CDR1 SGHRS, CDR2 YFSETQ. The DNA read from the CDR3 is TGCGCCAGCAGCCAGGAGTCGGCGGGATGGGACACTGAA. This codes for CASSQESAGWDTE. The whole CDR3 sequence reads CASSQESAGWDTEAFF.

A note on this clone: The CDR3 end lies 3 residues beyond the end of the read and is filled in from the germline J gene. This rearrangement joins TRBV2 to TRBJ1-3; a weak D match, TRBD1 (5 bases). CDR3 length equals 16 residues. V dropped 3 bases and J dropped 0 bases, with 12 bases sitting between them. Germline V gene sequence: CDR1 SNHLY, CDR2 FYNNEI. The CDR3 DNA, read in part, is TGTGCCAGCAGTGAGGGACTCAAGAGCTCTGGAAACACC. As protein: CASSEGLKSSGNT. The whole CDR3 reads CASSEGLKSSGNTIYF.

A word on this clone: The read is 3 residues too short to cover the CDR3 end, so that end is filled in from the germline J gene. J is TRBJ1-4 and V is TRBV5-1, with 8 bases matching TRBD1. Trimming removed 4 bases from V and 5 bases from J; junction bases left unmatched: 7. The length of the CDR3 is 15 residues. Germline CDR1 is SGHRS and CDR2 is YFSETQ. CDR3 protein: CASSRGQGGNEKLFF. CDR3 DNA, as far as it was read: TGCGCCAGCAGCCGAGGACAGGGAGGCAATGAAAAA.

The CDR3 bases that were read are TGCAGTGCTCCCCTAGCGGGAGAAGAGACC. Its translation is CSAPLAGEET. The full-length CDR3 reads as CSAPLAGEETQYF. This chain joins TRBV20-1 and TRBJ2-5; 10 nucleotides agree with TRBD2. The read comes to an end 3 residues before the CDR3 does, leaving the germline J gene to fill in the end. The CDR3 totals 13 residues. V dropped 5 bases and J dropped 3; count of bases not matched to a gene: 3. Germline V gene lookup returns CDR1 DFQATT and CDR2 SNEGSKA (reference sequence).

Comment on this clone: The read ends 3 residues before the CDR3 terminus; that terminus is restored from the germline J gene. J is TRBJ1-2 and V is TRBV7-9; TRBD1 matches at 7 bases. CDR3 length equals 15 residues. V lost 5 bases to trimming and J lost 4 bases; unmatched junction nucleotides: 10. The V gene's germline CDR1 is SEHNR and CDR2 FQNEAQ (reference sequence). The sequenced part of the CDR3 DNA is TGTGCCAGCAGCCCTGGACAGGACTACCCCTATGGC. This codes for CASSPGQDYPYG. The entire CDR3 is CASSPGQDYPYGYTF. Together with reference TRBV7-9 and TRBJ1-2, the CDR3 gives the full variable domain: DTGVSQNPRHKITKRGQNVTFRCDPISEHNRLYWYRQTLGQGPEFLTYFQNEAQLEKSRLLSDRFSAERPKGSFSTLEIQRTEQGDSAMYLCASSPGQDYPYGYTFGSGTRLTVV.

Comment on this clone: Read data end 3 residues before the CDR3 end; the end is taken from the germline J gene. The rearrangement uses TRBV12-5 and TRBJ2-3; TRBD1 might be the D (6 bases). The CDR3 has 17 amino acids. In germline, CDR1 is LGHNT, CDR2 FRNRAP. Trimming left V 4 bases short and J 0 bases short, with 17 bases between. CDR3 sequence reads: CASGSSPRGTSTDTQYF. The CDR3 bases that were read are TGTGCTAGTGGTTCTTCCCCCAGGGGAACTAGCACAGATACG.

Worth noting for this clone: The read ends 3 residues shy of where the CDR3 ends; the end is completed using the germline J gene. The chain uses TRBV6-2 or TRBV6-3 and TRBJ1-5; a weak D match, TRBD1 (6 bases). V dropped 4 bases and J dropped 7 bases, with 11 bases sitting between them. The germline V gene encodes CDR1 MNHEY and CDR2 SVGEGT. This CDR3 spans 13 amino acids. CDR3 bases read: TGTGCCAGCAGTTGGGGGGGCTGGCAGCCC. This translates into CASSWGGWQP. The full CDR3 protein reads CASSWGGWQPQHF.

A remark on this clone: From the germline J gene comes the end of the CDR3, since the read stops 3 residues before it. The rearrangement joins TRBV27 to TRBJ1-6, with unresolved D. The CDR3 sequence is 12 residues long. Per the germline V gene, CDR1 is MNHEY and CDR2 is SMNVEV (reference sequence). Trimming stripped 6 bases from V and 8 bases from J, with 8 bases between. CDR3 bases read: TGTGCCAGCAGGAGGGTGGATTCACCC. Translation: CASRRVDSP. The whole CDR3 is CASRRVDSPLHF.

As to this clone: The CDR3 is cut off 3 residues early in the read; its end comes from the germline J gene. V is TRBV5-4 and J is TRBJ1-4; the match to TRBD1 covers 10 bases. The ends lost 0 bases at V and 7 bases at J; junction bases unmatched: 6. The CDR3 loop spans 16 amino acids. Germline V gene lookup returns CDR1 SGHNT and CDR2 YYREEE (reference sequence). CDR3 bases read: TGTGCCAGCAGCTTGGGTGGGGACAGGGGCAGTGAAAAA. Protein sequence: CASSLGGDRGSEK. The whole CDR3 reads CASSLGGDRGSEKLFF.

Comment on this clone: The CDR3 end falls 3 residues outside the read, so it is completed with the germline J gene. The sample carries other DNA sequences with the same CDR3. The rearrangement joins TRBV18 to TRBJ2-7; TRBD2 matches 8 bases. V shed 3 bases and J 4 bases; nucleotides not matched to a gene: 5. The germline gives CDR1 KGHSH, CDR2 LQKENI. This CDR3 region has 14 residues. The CDR3 sequence: CASSPRTSGYEQYF. The CDR3 bases that were read are TGTGCCAGCTCACCTAGAACTAGCGGTTACGAG.

Note on this clone: The CDR3 end falls 3 residues outside the read, so it is completed with the germline J gene. The rearrangement links TRBV4-2 to TRBJ2-5; 12 nucleotides match TRBD2. Germline V CDR1 and CDR2: LGHNA, YNFKEQ. V was clipped by 0 bases and J by 5 bases; unmatched bases: 10. The CDR3 runs 18 residues. CDR3 amino acids: CASSQESPLAGGVETQYF. CDR3 DNA, as far as it was read: TGTGCCAGCAGCCAAGAGAGCCCACTAGCGGGAGGAGTGGAGACC.

On this clone: From the germline J gene comes the end of the CDR3, since the read stops 3 residues before it. The chain employs TRBV6-4 and TRBJ2-3; 10 positions agree with TRBD2. Germline V gene data show CDR1 as MRHNA and CDR2 as SNTAGT. The CDR3 loop spans 15 amino acids. J lost 2 bases, V lost 8 bases, and 7 bases had no gene match. The CDR3 sequence is CASSLAGGHTDTQYF. CDR3 DNA (partial): TGTGCCAGCTCTTTAGCGGGGGGCCACACAGATACG.

Remarks on this clone: The read comes to an end 3 residues before the CDR3 does, leaving the germline J gene to fill in the end. The V and J genes are TRBV7-9 and TRBJ1-2; TRBD1 agrees at 9 bases. The CDR3 runs 14 residues. Germline V gene sequence: CDR1 SEHNR, CDR2 FQNEAQ (reference sequence). Partial CDR3 DNA: TGTGCCAGCAGCTTTGACAGGGGGAAGGAGGGC. It specifies CASSFDRGKEG. The complete CDR3 reads CASSFDRGKEGYTF.

Concerning this clone: The DNA ends 3 residues before the CDR3 does, and the rest of the CDR3 is filled in from the germline J gene. Other DNA sequences from this sample encode an identical CDR3 as well. V is TRBV6-2 or TRBV6-3 and J is TRBJ1-2; 7 positions agree with TRBD1. The CDR3 length is 13 residues. The germline gives CDR1 MNHEY, CDR2 SVGEGT. The junction had 2 bases not matched to a gene; V was cut back by 1 base and J by 6 bases. CDR3 DNA, as far as it was read: TGTGCCAGCAGTTACTGGACAGGTGATGGC. Amino acids: CASSYWTGDG. The whole CDR3 sequence reads CASSYWTGDGYTF.

Of note for this clone: The sequenced fragment ends 3 residues before the CDR3 boundary, so the rest is inferred from the germline J gene. V gene TRBV9 combines with J gene TRBJ2-3; no definite D call. The CDR3 has 15 amino acids. Trimming shortened V by 4 bases and J by 2 bases, and 14 bases separated the two germline ends. CDR1 and CDR2 from the germline V gene are SGDLS and YYNGEE. CDR3 amino acids: CASSPRSDNTDTQYF. The covered CDR3 bases are TGTGCCAGCAGCCCCCGGAGCGATAACACAGATACG.

In regard to this clone: Read coverage stops 3 residues before the CDR3 terminus; the germline J gene supplies the remainder. The chain links TRBV20-1 to TRBJ2-7, with 11 bases that match TRBD1. Germline assignment: CDR1 DFQATT and CDR2 SNEGSKA (reference sequence). This CDR3 region has 13 residues. V lost 6 bases to trimming and J lost 4 bases; unmatched junction nucleotides: 5. The sequenced CDR3 bases are TGCAGTGCCGCCGGGACAGGGGGGTACGAG. Residues: CSAAGTGGYE. The CDR3 in full is CSAAGTGGYEQYF.

A note on this clone: The sequenced fragment ends 3 residues before the CDR3 boundary, so the rest is inferred from the germline J gene. The chain is built from TRBV4-1 and TRBJ1-3; TRBD1 matches 9 bases. This CDR3 has 15 amino acids. Germline CDR1 is MGHRA and CDR2 is YSYEKL. V lost 1 base, J lost 4 bases, and 2 bases stayed unmatched. The sequenced CDR3 bases are TGCGCCAGCAGCCAAGTTGGGACAGGGGGAAACACC. Translating it yields CASSQVGTGGNT. From start to end, the CDR3 is CASSQVGTGGNTIYF.

Points on this clone: The missing CDR3 end, 3 residues past where the read stops, is filled in from the germline J gene. The chain couples TRBV7-3 to TRBJ2-1, with TRBD2 matching 9 bases. With V trimmed by 5 bases and J by 1 base, 9 bases remained unmatched. CDR3 length: 17 residues. From germline, CDR1 is SGHTA and CDR2 FQGTGA. Incomplete CDR3 DNA: TGTGCCAGCAGCCCGTATAGCGGGAGAGTTTCCTACAATGAG. Encoded protein: CASSPYSGRVSYNE. The entire CDR3 protein is CASSPYSGRVSYNEQFF.